The 12 T cell receptor beta chains below were found in one sample sequenced in a study of Tregs in tolerant kidney transplant recipients. Mixed chimerism was transient after nonmyeloablative marrow transplants from related graft donors. Clones were read by immunoSEQ multiplex PCR, and TCRdb kept only the in-frame ones, dropping some. The sample totals tens of thousands of clones. Source: CD4+ T cells from blood (PBMCs), taken 24 months after the transplant. Every receptor here comes from a human patient who received a combined kidney and bone marrow transplant. A share of the T cells may be of graft donor origin.

On this clone itself: The read gets to within 3 residues of the CDR3 end, and the germline J gene fills in the rest. The gene calls are TRBV7-9 and TRBJ2-7; weak D call: TRBD1 (6 bases). Per germline, CDR1 SEHNR and CDR2 FQNEAQ (reference sequence). Trimming took 0 bases from V and 3 from J, leaving 12 bases between them. The CDR3 runs to 15 residues. The CDR3 protein is CASSLALGTIYEQYF. Partial CDR3 DNA: TGTGCCAGCAGCTTAGCGCTTGGGACAATCTACGAG. Based on the CDR3 plus reference TRBV7-9 and TRBJ2-7, the full variable domain is DTGVSQNPRHKITKRGQNVTFRCDPISEHNRLYWYRQTLGQGPEFLTYFQNEAQLEKSRLLSDRFSAERPKGSFSTLEIQRTEQGDSAMYLCASSLALGTIYEQYFGPGTRLTVT.

Comment on this clone: Read sequence stops 3 residues before the CDR3 end, and the germline J gene provides the missing end. The V gene is TRBV30, the J gene TRBJ1-6; D might be TRBD1 (6 bases). Germline V gene sequence: CDR1 GTSNPN, CDR2 SVGIG (reference sequence). The germline V and J ends were trimmed by 3 bases and 8 bases, with 11 bases remaining between them. The CDR3 is made up of 13 amino acids. The CDR3 loop reads CAWSPRGDSPLHF. The sequenced part of the CDR3 DNA is TGTGCCTGGAGCCCCAGGGGAGATTCACCC.

Worth noting for this clone: Coverage ceases 3 residues before the CDR3 finishes, and the germline J gene fills in the end. V and J are TRBV20-1 and TRBJ2-3; D unresolved. The V gene's germline CDR1 is DFQATT and CDR2 SNEGSKA (reference sequence). The CDR3 has 12 amino acids. V dropped 5 bases and J dropped 3 bases, with 9 bases sitting between them. The CDR3 region is CSARIDTDTQYF. CDR3 bases read: TGCAGTGCTCGCATAGATACAGATACG.

Notes on this clone: With the read ending 3 residues before the CDR3 end, the germline J gene is used to fill in that end. The chain joins TRBV29-1 to TRBJ2-5; the D is unclear. V shed 4 bases and J shed 5 bases, with 11 bases lying between them. From germline, CDR1 is SQVTM and CDR2 ANQGSEA. This CDR3 spans 12 amino acids. The part of the CDR3 DNA that was read is TGCAGCGTTGCCGAGCGTACGGAGACC. It is translated as CSVAERTET. The entire CDR3 protein is CSVAERTETQYF. The full variable domain, its missing parts supplied by reference TRBV29-1 and TRBJ2-5, is SAVISQKPSRDICQRGTSLTIQCQVDSQVTMMFWYRQQPGQSLTLIATANQGSEATYESGFVIDKFPISRPNLTFSTLTVSNMSPEDSSIYLCSVAERTETQYFGPGTRLLVL.

As for this clone: The read ends 3 residues before the CDR3 terminus; that terminus is restored from the germline J gene. This sequence joins TRBV7-2 and TRBJ1-4; 8 positions match TRBD1. The J segment lost 10 bases and the V segment lost 4 bases, leaving 8 bases of the junction unmatched. Germline V gene lookup returns CDR1 SGHTA and CDR2 FQGNSA. The CDR3 spans 14 residues. CDR3 DNA, as far as it was read: TGTGCCAGCAGCTCGCGGGACAGGCTCGGAAAA. It yields the protein CASSSRDRLGK. The whole CDR3 protein is CASSSRDRLGKLFF.

On this clone itself: The CDR3 end falls 3 residues outside the read, so it is completed with the germline J gene. The chain joins TRBV5-1 to TRBJ1-1; TRBD1 might be the D (6 bases). Germline V lookup: CDR1 SGHRS, CDR2 YFSETQ. This CDR3 spans 14 amino acids. V lost 4 bases to trimming and J lost 1 base, with 11 bases between them. CDR3 DNA, as far as it was read: TGCGCCAGCAGCGTAACAGGGACGAACACTGAA. This codes for CASSVTGTNTE. The full CDR3 sequence reads CASSVTGTNTEAFF.

As regards this clone: The CDR3 is cut off 3 residues early in the read; its end comes from the germline J gene. This chain links TRBV20-1 with TRBJ2-5, with D hard to call. V lost 4 bases and J 0 bases, leaving 12 bases between the germline ends. The CDR3 has 14 amino acids. Germline CDR1 DFQATT, CDR2 SNEGSKA (reference sequence). CDR3: CSATDFQYQETQYF. The sequenced part of the CDR3 DNA is TGCAGTGCTACCGATTTCCAGTACCAAGAGACC.

Details on this clone: The read falls 3 residues short of the CDR3 end, and the missing part is taken from the germline J gene. The rearrangement uses TRBV29-1 and TRBJ1-3, with 8 bases aligning to TRBD1. V shed 5 bases and J 9 bases; nucleotides not matched to a gene: 6. This CDR3 comprises 12 residues. Germline-derived CDR1 and CDR2 are SQVTM and ANQGSEA. CDR3: CSVRQGPGTIYF. The DNA read from the CDR3 is TGCAGCGTTCGACAGGGGCCGGGCACC.

In the case of this clone: With the read ending 3 residues before the CDR3 end, the germline J gene is used to fill in that end. V and J are TRBV19 and TRBJ1-4; no clear D. CDR1 and CDR2 (germline): LNHDA, SQIVND (reference sequence). V was clipped by 6 bases and J by 7 bases, with 9 bases between them. The CDR3 loop spans 12 amino acids. Partial CDR3 DNA: TGTGCCAGTAGCCGCGAGGGTGAAAAA. It translates to CASSREGEK. The whole CDR3 is CASSREGEKLFF.

Comment on this clone: The missing CDR3 end, 3 residues past where the read stops, is filled in from the germline J gene. This chain links TRBV19 with TRBJ2-6; possibly TRBD1 for D (5 bases). Germline V CDR1 and CDR2: LNHDA, SQIVND (reference sequence). Trimming stripped 3 bases from V and 0 bases from J, with 9 bases between. The CDR3 extends over 16 amino acids. CDR3 bases read: TGTGCCAGTAGTATGTGGACATTCTCTGGGGCCAACGTC. It is translated as CASSMWTFSGANV. The complete CDR3 reads CASSMWTFSGANVLTF.

Concerning this clone: The observed sequence ends 3 residues before the CDR3 terminus, with the missing tail filled in from the germline J gene. This rearrangement joins TRBV7-3 to TRBJ2-1; D remains ambiguous. Trimming removed 5 bases from V and 0 bases from J, with 20 bases in between. Germline CDR1 reads SGHTA; CDR2 reads FQGTGA. The CDR3 covers 18 residues. CDR3 loop: CASSPSETPTYSYNEQFF. CDR3 bases read: TGTGCCAGCAGCCCCAGTGAGACACCCACGTACTCCTACAATGAG.

A word on this clone: The read ends 3 residues shy of where the CDR3 ends; the end is completed using the germline J gene. The V call is TRBV7-2, the J call TRBJ2-1; 9 bases map to TRBD1. V shed 5 bases and J 6 bases; nucleotides not matched to a gene: 8. The CDR3 runs to 15 residues. The germline gives CDR1 SGHTA, CDR2 FQGNSA. CDR3 in amino acids: CASSTPGQGVNEQFF. The CDR3 DNA, read in part, is TGTGCCAGCAGCACTCCGGGACAGGGTGTCAATGAG.